This paragraph reports one T cell receptor (beta chain). Its specificity is unknown. This sample was taken from a study of cytomegalovirus exposure and HLA in healthy donors. Study findings and constraints: By HLA locus, TCR association rates varied in a later analysis, with DRB1 showing the most and HLA-C the fewest. Associated with cytomegalovirus, according to the listing, were 170 or so TCR beta chains.

Primers included in the PCR were 60 Vbeta and 13 Jbeta primers. TCRdb's table, derived via immunoSEQ multiplex PCR, lists solely in-frame clones and lacks some. The data show 200,000 or so clones, around 80% seen once. The CDR3 extends over 14 amino acids. In germline, CDR1 is MNHEY, CDR2 SVGAGI. V lost 5 bases to trimming and J lost 4 bases, with 14 bases between them. The source of this sequence is a male donor in good health and CMV-seronegative. The V call is TRBV6-5, the J call TRBJ2-5; D is uncertain. The sequencing input was PBMCs. CDR3 protein: CASSQTSVGETQYF. As DNA, the CDR3 is TGTGCCAGCAGTCAAACTTCGGTTGGAGAGACCCAGTACTTC.